Below, 8 T cell receptor beta chains from the same sample are listed, as sequenced in a study of prognosis after radiotherapy for stage I lung cancer. Genomic DNA provided the template from which TCR beta CDR3 was amplified by two-round multiplex PCR. Primers were specific to each TRBV and TRBJ gene in first-round PCR. TCRdb re-analysed the multiplex PCR reads in MiXCR, keeping a single row per CDR3 protein. This table holds about 35,000 distinct CDR3 sequences, less than 45% found once. Sequencing used PBMCs, obtained before or after stereotactic body radiation therapy (not recorded which). These receptors originate from a donor at least 50 years old with non-small cell lung cancer.

The V and J genes are TRBV28 and TRBJ1-6; D is possibly TRBD1 (5 bases). The germline CDR1 and CDR2 sequences are MDHEN and SYDVKM. V lost 3 bases to trimming and J lost 3 bases, with 9 bases between them. This CDR3 has 15 residues. The CDR3, as DNA: TGTGCCAGCAGTTTTGGGGGGGGCTATAATTCACCCCTCCACTTT. It codes for CASSFGGGYNSPLHF.

This clonotype appeared many times. V is TRBV6-2 or TRBV6-3 and J is TRBJ1-4; D is unclear. V was trimmed by 7 bases and J by 8 bases, leaving 17 bases between them. CDR1 is MNHEY and CDR2 is SVGEGT in the germline V gene. The length of the CDR3 is 14 residues. The CDR3 coding sequence is TGTGCCAGCACCTCCCTCGGGGTAAGGGAAAAACTGTTTTTT. As protein: CASTSLGVREKLFF.

At least ten counts were recorded for this clonotype. The chain employs TRBV18 and TRBJ1-4; D is perhaps TRBD1 (5 bases). The CDR3 runs 17 residues. Germline values: CDR1 KGHSH, CDR2 LQKENI. V shed 1 base and J shed 0 bases, with 12 bases lying between them. The CDR3 region has the DNA TGTGCCAGCTCACCACAGGGGCACACTACAACTAATGAAAAACTGTTTTTT. It encodes CASSPQGHTTTNEKLFF.

The table lists this clonotype with a count of one. The junction does not match germline at one end; this may be a read error. This CDR3 is CDSRDRGTRNQPQHF. In nucleotides, the CDR3 is TGTGACAGCAGGGACAGGGGTACCAGAAATCAGCCCCAGCATTTT. This chain links TRBV2 with TRBJ1-5; 10 bases are a match to TRBD1. The V gene's germline CDR1 is SNHLY and CDR2 FYNNEI. The CDR3 has 15 residues. The whole variable domain, remainder taken from reference TRBV2 and TRBJ1-5, is EPEVTQTPSHQVTQMGQEVILRCVPISNHLYFYWYRQILGQKVEFLVSFYNNEISEKSEIFDDQFSVERPDGSNFTLKIRSTKLEDSAMYFCDSRDRGTRNQPQHFGDGTRLSIL.

This clonotype is medium-sized in the sample. The rearrangement uses TRBV27 and TRBJ1-3, with D tentatively TRBD1 (5 bases). The CDR3 consists of 14 residues. Germline assignment: CDR1 MNHEY and CDR2 SMNVEV (reference sequence). Trimming pared 3 bases from V and 1 base from J, leaving 7 bases between. The CDR3 bases are TGTGCCAGCAGTTTCCAGGGATCTGGAAACACCATATATTTT. Translation gives CASSFQGSGNTIYF.

About this clonotype itself: Relative to the germline gene, one junction end is altered; a read error may explain this. V usage is TRBV5-8 and J usage is TRBJ1-6; D is unclear. The CDR3 loop spans 14 amino acids. Germline V CDR1 and CDR2: SGHTS, YDEGEE. The CDR3 nucleotides are TGTGCCATCAGCTTGGGCGGGGAGCATTCACCTCTCCACTTT. It specifies CAISLGGEHSPLHF. Full variable domain (remainder filled in from reference TRBV5-8 and TRBJ1-6): EAGVTQSPTHLIKTRGQQATLRCSPISGHTSVYWYQQALGLGLQFLLWYDEGEERNRGNFPPRFSGRQFPNYSSELNVNALELEDSALYLCAISLGGEHSPLHFGNGTRLTVT.

J is TRBJ2-7 and V is TRBV28; weak D call: TRBD1 (5 bases). The CDR3 is 13 residues long. Per the germline V gene, CDR1 is MDHEN and CDR2 is SYDVKM. V was pared by 5 bases and J by 5 bases, with 13 bases between. The CDR3 reads CASSPVRDDEQYF. CDR3 nucleotides: TGTGCCAGCAGTCCGGTCAGGGATGACGAGCAGTACTTC.

The chain has TRBV11-2 and TRBJ2-7, with D perhaps TRBD2 (5 bases). The germline V gene encodes CDR1 SGHAT and CDR2 FQNNGV. Deletions cut 5 bases from V and 0 bases from J, with 17 bases between. The CDR3 covers 16 residues. The CDR3 is CASSTIRGKCSYEQYF. For the CDR3, the DNA is TGTGCCAGCAGCACCATTCGGGGTAAGTGCTCCTACGAGCAGTACTTC.